This TCR beta chain was observed in a study of T cell repertoires in cytomegalovirus infection. Study summary: Evidence of both CMV infection and a matching HLA type came from public TCR beta signatures.

This CDR3 is built from 13 residues. In germline, CDR1 is SGHVT, CDR2 SQSDAQ. V shed 5 bases and J shed 5 bases, with 12 bases lying between them. TCRdb recomputed calls from the reads with MiXCR, one row per CDR3 protein. The sample lists a few hundred thousand distinct CDR3 sequences, 15% to 20% occurring once. This rearrangement joins TRBV7-4 to TRBJ2-5; no clear D gene. This TCR came from a human donor in good health (CMV status not recorded). Some clones in this sample may be carry-over from other donors' samples. The sequenced sample was PBMCs. The CDR3 region has the DNA TGTGCCAGCAGCGCGATAGGGCGGGAGACCCAGTACTTC. Its protein product is CASSAIGRETQYF.